Below are 5 T cell receptor beta chains sequenced from a single sample in a study of T cell responses to AZD1222 COVID-19 vaccine. Measured with immunoSEQ multiplex PCR; TCRdb has only the in-frame clones, and not every one. The table lists 75,000 to 100,000 clones, roughly 88% of them singletons. This material consisted of peripheral blood, taken on day 0 of MenACWY control vaccination. The origin of the receptors is an adult in good health.

This sequence joins TRBV11-3 and TRBJ2-1; D may match TRBD1 or TRBD2 (5 bases each). The CDR3 contains 12 residues. V was shortened by 5 bases and J by 8 bases, with 10 bases between the two germline ends. Germline-derived CDR1 and CDR2 are SGHNT and YENEEA. The CDR3 DNA sequence: TGTGCCAGCAGCCCCCGGGACGATGAGCAGTTCTTC. Its translation: CASSPRDDEQFF.

The DNA of the CDR3 is TGTGCCAGTAACGGGGGGGCCACCTACGAGCAGTACTTC. Translating it yields CASNGGATYEQYF. V usage is TRBV28 and J usage is TRBJ2-7; TRBD2 aligns across 8 bases. Germline V gene data show CDR1 as MDHEN and CDR2 as SYDVKM. This CDR3 has 13 residues. The trim removed 9 bases at V and 2 bases at J, leaving 6 bases unmatched.

The V and J genes are TRBV4-3 and TRBJ1-1; D is uncertain. The ends were cut back, 0 bases at V and 8 bases at J, with 10 bases in the middle. CDR1 and CDR2 from the germline V gene are LGHNA and YSLEER. The CDR3 sequence is 13 residues long. The CDR3 reads CASSQDLTPEAFF. CDR3 coding DNA: TGCGCCAGCAGCCAAGACCTAACACCAGAAGCTTTCTTT.

This rearrangement joins TRBV4-2 to TRBJ1-1; D remains unclear. The germline gives CDR1 LGHNA, CDR2 YNFKEQ. The CDR3 has 14 residues. V was clipped by 1 base and J by 7 bases, with 13 bases between them. The CDR3 DNA reads TGTGCCAGCAGCCAAGGGGTGAGGGCAGATGAAGCTTTCTTT. Amino acid sequence: CASSQGVRADEAFF.

CDR3 in amino acids: CASSLVAGNTEAFF. For the CDR3, the DNA is TGTGCCAGCAGCTTAGTGGCGGGGAACACTGAAGCTTTCTTT. The chain joins TRBV7-2 to TRBJ1-1; D gene unclear. CDR1 SGHTA and CDR2 FQGNSA come from the germline V gene. Trimming shortened V by 1 base and J by 1 base, and 7 bases separated the two germline ends. The CDR3 sequence is 14 residues long.